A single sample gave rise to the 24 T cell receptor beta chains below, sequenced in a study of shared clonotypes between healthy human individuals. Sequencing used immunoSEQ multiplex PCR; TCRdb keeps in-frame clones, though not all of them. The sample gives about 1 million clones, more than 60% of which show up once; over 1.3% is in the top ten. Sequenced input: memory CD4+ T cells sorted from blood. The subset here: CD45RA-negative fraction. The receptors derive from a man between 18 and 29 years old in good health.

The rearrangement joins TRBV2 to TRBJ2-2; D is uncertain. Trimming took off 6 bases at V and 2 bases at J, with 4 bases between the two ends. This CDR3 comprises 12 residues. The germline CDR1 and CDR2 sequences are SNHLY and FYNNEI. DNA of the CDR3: TGTGCCAGCAGACTAAACACCGGGGAGCTGTTTTTT. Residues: CASRLNTGELFF.

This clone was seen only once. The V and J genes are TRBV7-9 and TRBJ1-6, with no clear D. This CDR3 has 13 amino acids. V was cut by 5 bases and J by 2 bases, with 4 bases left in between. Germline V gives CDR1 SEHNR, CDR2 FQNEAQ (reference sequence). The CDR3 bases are TGTGCCAGCAGCCGGACCTATAATTCACCCCTCCACTTT. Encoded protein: CASSRTYNSPLHF. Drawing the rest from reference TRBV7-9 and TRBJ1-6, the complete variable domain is DTGVSQNPRHKITKRGQNVTFRCDPISEHNRLYWYRQTLGQGPEFLTYFQNEAQLEKSRLLSDRFSAERPKGSFSTLEIQRTEQGDSAMYLCASSRTYNSPLHFGNGTRLTVT.

CDR3 nucleotide sequence: TGTGCCAGCAGTGAAGGGGCAAAAGAGCAGTACTTC. This codes for CASSEGAKEQYF. The V and J genes are TRBV6-1 and TRBJ2-7; D ambiguous. From germline, CDR1 is MNHNS and CDR2 SASEGT. The CDR3 is 12 residues long. V was shortened by 1 base and J by 7 bases, with 8 bases between the two germline ends.

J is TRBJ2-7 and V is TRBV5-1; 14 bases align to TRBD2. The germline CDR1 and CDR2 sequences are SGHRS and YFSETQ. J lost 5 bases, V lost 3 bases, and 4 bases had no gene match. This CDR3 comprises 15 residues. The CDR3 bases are TGCGCCAGCAGCTCCGGGACTAGCGGGAGCAACGAGCAGTACTTC. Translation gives CASSSGTSGSNEQYF.

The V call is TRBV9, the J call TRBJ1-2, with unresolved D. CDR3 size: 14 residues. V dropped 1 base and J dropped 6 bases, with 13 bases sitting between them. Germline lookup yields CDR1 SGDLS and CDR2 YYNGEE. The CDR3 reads CASSVSTYLNGYTF. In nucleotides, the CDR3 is TGTGCCAGCAGCGTATCCACTTATCTAAATGGCTACACCTTC.

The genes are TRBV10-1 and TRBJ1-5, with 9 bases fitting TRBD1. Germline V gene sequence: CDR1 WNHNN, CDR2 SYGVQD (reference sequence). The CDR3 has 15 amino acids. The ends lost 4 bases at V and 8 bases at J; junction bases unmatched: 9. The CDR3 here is CASSVGTGTLKPQHF. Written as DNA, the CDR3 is TGCGCCAGCAGTGTCGGGACAGGGACCCTGAAGCCCCAGCATTTT.

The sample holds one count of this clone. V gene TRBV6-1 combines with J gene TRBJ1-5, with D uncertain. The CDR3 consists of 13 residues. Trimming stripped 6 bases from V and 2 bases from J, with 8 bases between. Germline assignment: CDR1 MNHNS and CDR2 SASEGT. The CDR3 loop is CASRLEGNQPQHF. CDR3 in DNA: TGTGCCAGCAGGCTGGAGGGCAATCAGCCCCAGCATTTT.

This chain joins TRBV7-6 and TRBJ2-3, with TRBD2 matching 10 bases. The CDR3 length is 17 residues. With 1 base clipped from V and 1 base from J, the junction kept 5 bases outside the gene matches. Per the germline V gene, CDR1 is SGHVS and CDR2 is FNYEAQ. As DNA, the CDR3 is TGTGCCAGCAGCTTAGGTCCCGGGACTAGCGGCACAGATACGCAGTATTTT. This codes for CASSLGPGTSGTDTQYF.

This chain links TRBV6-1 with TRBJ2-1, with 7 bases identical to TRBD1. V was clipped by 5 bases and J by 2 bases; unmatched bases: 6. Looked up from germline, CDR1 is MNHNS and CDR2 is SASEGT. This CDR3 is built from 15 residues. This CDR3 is CASSHRDSAYNEQFF. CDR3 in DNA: TGTGCCAGCAGTCACCGGGACAGTGCCTACAATGAGCAGTTCTTC.

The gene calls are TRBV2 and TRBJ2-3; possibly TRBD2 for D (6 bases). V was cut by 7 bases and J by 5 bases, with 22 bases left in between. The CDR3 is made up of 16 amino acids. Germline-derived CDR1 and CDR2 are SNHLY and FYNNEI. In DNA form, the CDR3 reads TGTGCCAGCATCCGGGAGACTAGGGAGTACCTAGATACGCAGTATTTT. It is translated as CASIRETREYLDTQYF.

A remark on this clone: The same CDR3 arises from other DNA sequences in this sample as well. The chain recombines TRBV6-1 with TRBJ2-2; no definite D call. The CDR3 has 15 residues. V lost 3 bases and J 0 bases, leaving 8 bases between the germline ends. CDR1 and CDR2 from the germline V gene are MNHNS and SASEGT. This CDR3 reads CASSEGRTNTGELFF. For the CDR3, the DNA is TGTGCCAGCAGTGAGGGCAGGACGAACACCGGGGAGCTGTTTTTT.

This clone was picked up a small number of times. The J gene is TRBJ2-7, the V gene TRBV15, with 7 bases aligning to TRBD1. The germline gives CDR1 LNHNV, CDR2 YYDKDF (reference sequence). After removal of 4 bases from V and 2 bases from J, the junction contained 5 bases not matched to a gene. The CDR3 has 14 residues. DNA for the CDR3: TGTGCCACCAGCATGCCACAGGGGACCTACGAGCAGTACTTC. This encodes CATSMPQGTYEQYF.

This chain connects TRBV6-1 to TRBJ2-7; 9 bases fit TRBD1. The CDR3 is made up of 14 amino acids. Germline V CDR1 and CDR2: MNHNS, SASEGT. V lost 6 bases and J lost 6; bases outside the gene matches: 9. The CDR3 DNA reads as TGTGCCAGCAGCCCGGGACAGGGTTCCCCCGAGCAGTACTTC. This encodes CASSPGQGSPEQYF.

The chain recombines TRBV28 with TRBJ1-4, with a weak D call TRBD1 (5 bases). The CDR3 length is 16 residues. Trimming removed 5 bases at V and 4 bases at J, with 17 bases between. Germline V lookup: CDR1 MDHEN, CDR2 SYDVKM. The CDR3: CASSRQQVGHNEKLFF. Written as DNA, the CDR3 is TGTGCCAGCAGTCGGCAGCAAGTGGGGCATAATGAAAAACTGTTTTTT.

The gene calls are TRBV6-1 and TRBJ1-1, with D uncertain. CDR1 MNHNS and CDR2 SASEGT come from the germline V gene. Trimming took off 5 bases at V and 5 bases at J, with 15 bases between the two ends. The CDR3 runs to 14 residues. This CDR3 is CASSTNSAITEAFF. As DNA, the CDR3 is TGTGCCAGCAGTACAAATTCGGCTATTACTGAAGCTTTCTTT.

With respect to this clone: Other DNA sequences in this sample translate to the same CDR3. CDR3 region: CASSWGSGSSYNEQFF. The CDR3 region has the DNA TGTGCCAGCAGCTGGGGTAGCGGGAGCTCGTACAATGAGCAGTTCTTC. V gene TRBV5-5 combines with J gene TRBJ2-1, with TRBD2 identical over 9 bases. CDR1 SGHKS and CDR2 YYEKEE come from the germline V gene (reference sequence). The CDR3 spans 16 residues. The V gene end was trimmed by 3 bases and the J gene end by 4 bases; junction bases not matched to a gene: 8.

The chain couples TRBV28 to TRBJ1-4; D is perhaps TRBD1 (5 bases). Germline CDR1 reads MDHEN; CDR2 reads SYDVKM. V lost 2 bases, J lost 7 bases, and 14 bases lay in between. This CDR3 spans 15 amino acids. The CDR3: CASSLRGRAGEKLFF. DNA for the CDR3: TGTGCCAGCAGTTTACGGGGGAGGGCCGGTGAAAAACTGTTTTTT.

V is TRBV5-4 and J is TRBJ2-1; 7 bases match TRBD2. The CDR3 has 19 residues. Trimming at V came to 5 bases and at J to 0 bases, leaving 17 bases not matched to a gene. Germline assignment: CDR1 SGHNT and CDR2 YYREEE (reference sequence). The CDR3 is CASSPRPREGGGSYNEQFF. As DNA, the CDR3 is TGTGCCAGCAGTCCCCGTCCACGCGAGGGCGGGGGCTCCTACAATGAGCAGTTCTTC.

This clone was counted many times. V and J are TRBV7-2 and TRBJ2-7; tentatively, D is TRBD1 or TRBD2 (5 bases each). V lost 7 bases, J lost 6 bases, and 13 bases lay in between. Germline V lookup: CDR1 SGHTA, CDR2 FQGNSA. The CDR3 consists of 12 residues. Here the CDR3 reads CASTTGPPEQYF. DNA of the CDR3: TGTGCCAGCACCACGGGACCCCCCGAGCAGTACTTC.

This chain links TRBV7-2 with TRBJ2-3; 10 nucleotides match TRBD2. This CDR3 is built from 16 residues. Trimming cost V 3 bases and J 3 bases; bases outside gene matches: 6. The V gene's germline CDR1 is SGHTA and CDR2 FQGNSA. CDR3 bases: TGTGCCAGCAGCTTTCGAGCTAGCGGGAGAACAGATACGCAGTATTTT. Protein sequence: CASSFRASGRTDTQYF.

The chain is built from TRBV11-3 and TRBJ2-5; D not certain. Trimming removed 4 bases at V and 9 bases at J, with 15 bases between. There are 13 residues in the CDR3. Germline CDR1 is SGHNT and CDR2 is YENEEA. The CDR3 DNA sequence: TGTGCCAGCAGCTCCGGCCCCAAGAACGCCCAGTACTTC. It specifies CASSSGPKNAQYF.

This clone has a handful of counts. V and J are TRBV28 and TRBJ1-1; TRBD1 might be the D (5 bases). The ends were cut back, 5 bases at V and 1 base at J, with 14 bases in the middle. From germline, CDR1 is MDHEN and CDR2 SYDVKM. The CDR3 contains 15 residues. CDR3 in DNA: TGTGCCAGCAGTCCTCGGGACGGAACGAACACTGAAGCTTTCTTT. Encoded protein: CASSPRDGTNTEAFF.

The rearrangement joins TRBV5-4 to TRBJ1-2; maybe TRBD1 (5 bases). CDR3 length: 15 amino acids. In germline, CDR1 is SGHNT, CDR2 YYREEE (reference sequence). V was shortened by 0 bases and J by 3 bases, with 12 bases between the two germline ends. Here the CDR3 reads CASSLGGTPDYGYTF. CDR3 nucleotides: TGTGCCAGCAGCTTGGGAGGGACTCCCGACTATGGCTACACCTTC.

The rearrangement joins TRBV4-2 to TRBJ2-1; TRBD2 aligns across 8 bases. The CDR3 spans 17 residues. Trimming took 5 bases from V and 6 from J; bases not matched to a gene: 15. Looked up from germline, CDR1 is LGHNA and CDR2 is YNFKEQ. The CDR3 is CASSSQGDSGVPNEQFF. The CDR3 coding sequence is TGTGCCAGCAGCTCCCAGGGTGATAGCGGGGTGCCCAATGAGCAGTTCTTC.